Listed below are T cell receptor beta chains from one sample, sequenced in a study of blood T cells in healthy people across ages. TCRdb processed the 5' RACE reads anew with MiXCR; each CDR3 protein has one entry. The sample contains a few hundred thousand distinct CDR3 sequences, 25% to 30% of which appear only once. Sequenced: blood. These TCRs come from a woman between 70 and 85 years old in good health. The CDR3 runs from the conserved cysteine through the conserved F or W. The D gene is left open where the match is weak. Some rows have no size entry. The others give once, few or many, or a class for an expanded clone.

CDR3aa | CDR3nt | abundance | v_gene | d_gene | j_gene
CASSLETSRRYEQYF | TGCGCCAGCAGCTTGGAAACTAGCCGTCGCTACGAGCAGTACTTC | few | TRBV5-1 | NA | TRBJ2-7
CASSIRTGGNQPQHF | TGTGCCAGTAGTATTCGGACGGGGGGCAATCAGCCCCAGCATTTT | few | TRBV19 | NA | TRBJ1-5
CGAFPTSGRSSEQFF | TGCGGTGCTTTCCCGACTAGCGGGAGATCCTCTGAGCAGTTCTTC | NA | TRBV20-1 | TRBD2 | TRBJ2-1
CASTGREQFF | TGTGCCAGCACTGGGCGGGAGCAGTTCTTC | NA | TRBV7-9 | NA | TRBJ2-1
CASSQGLGGFGWETQYF | TGCGCCAGCAGCCAAGGTTTGGGGGGCTTCGGATGGGAGACCCAGTACTTC | few | TRBV4-3 | NA | TRBJ2-5
CASSPSGGLQYGYTF | TGTGCCAGCAGCCCTAGTGGGGGACTACAGTATGGCTACACCTTC | NA | TRBV7-9 | NA | TRBJ1-2
CASSPGTWQYF | TGTGCCAGCAGTCCCGGGACTTGGCAGTACTTC | few | TRBV12-3/TRBV12-4 | NA | TRBJ2-7
CASSPVNWRETQYF | TGTGCCAGCTCACCCGTGAATTGGAGGGAGACCCAGTACTTC | NA | TRBV18 | NA | TRBJ2-5
CSATLGGQETQYF | TGCAGTGCCACGTTAGGAGGCCAAGAGACCCAGTACTTC | NA | TRBV20-1 | NA | TRBJ2-5
CASSVLRGEKLFF | TGTGCCAGTAGTGTACTCAGGGGAGAAAAACTGTTTTTT | NA | TRBV19 | NA | TRBJ1-4
CSARANNEQFF | TGCAGTGCTAGAGCAAACAATGAGCAGTTCTTC | NA | TRBV20-1 | NA | TRBJ2-1
CSVGAFYGYTF | TGCAGCGTTGGCGCCTTTTATGGCTACACCTTC | NA | TRBV29-1 | NA | TRBJ1-2
CASRDSGKNIQYF | TGTGCCAGCAGGGACAGCGGCAAAAACATTCAGTACTTC | few | TRBV7-2 | NA | TRBJ2-4
CASRDTNSGANVLTF | TGTGCCAGCCGGGACACCAACTCTGGGGCCAACGTCCTGACTTTC | NA | TRBV12-3/TRBV12-4 | NA | TRBJ2-6
CASSVAGDRGYNEQFF | TGTGCCAGCAGTGTTGCTGGGGACAGGGGGTACAATGAGCAGTTCTTC | many | TRBV25-1 | TRBD1 | TRBJ2-1
CATSFGQETQYF | TGTGCCACCTCGTTTGGGCAAGAGACCCAGTACTTC | few | TRBV24-1 | NA | TRBJ2-5
CSVLPGQTQYF | TGCAGCGTTCTTCCGGGGCAGACCCAGTACTTC | NA | TRBV29-1 | NA | TRBJ2-5
CVSSLQRGGSEETQYF | TGTGTCAGCAGCTTACAGCGGGGGGGATCAGAAGAGACCCAGTACTTC | NA | TRBV7-2 | TRBD2 | TRBJ2-5
CASSPQGTATNEKLFF | TGTGCCAGCTCACCACAGGGGACAGCAACTAATGAAAAACTGTTTTTT | few | TRBV18 | TRBD1 | TRBJ1-4
CASSSRTSAGTGELFF | TGTGCCAGCAGCTCGCGGACTAGCGCAGGGACCGGGGAGCTGTTTTTT | NA | TRBV7-2 | TRBD2 | TRBJ2-2
CASSVVLVGYEQYF | TGTGCCAGCAGCGTAGTCCTAGTGGGCTACGAGCAGTACTTC | NA | TRBV9 | NA | TRBJ2-7
CASSQDRGRETQYF | TGTGCCAGCAGCCAAGATAGGGGGCGAGAGACCCAGTACTTC | many | TRBV14 | TRBD1 | TRBJ2-5
CSVDQSINYGYTF | TGCAGCGTTGATCAGAGTATTAACTATGGCTACACCTTC | NA | TRBV29-1 | NA | TRBJ1-2
CASSPWTAGGDTQYF | TGTGCCAGCAGCCCGTGGACAGCAGGCGGAGATACGCAGTATTTT | NA | TRBV7-9 | NA | TRBJ2-3
CASSPQGYGDEKLFF | TGCGCCAGCAGCCCCCAGGGGTATGGAGACGAAAAACTGTTTTTT | NA | TRBV4-3 | NA | TRBJ1-4
CASSLSRDQPYGYTF | TGTGCCAGCAGCTTATCAAGGGACCAACCCTATGGCTACACCTTC | few | TRBV7-2 | NA | TRBJ1-2
CASSPRAGYSYNEQFF | TGTGCCAGCAGCCCTCGGGCGGGATACTCCTACAATGAGCAGTTCTTC | few | TRBV7-9 | NA | TRBJ2-1
CASSPDRVNSPLHF | TGTGCCAGCTCACCCGACAGGGTTAATTCACCCCTCCACTTT | few | TRBV18 | TRBD1 | TRBJ1-6
CASSYSTLRDEQFF | TGTGCCAGCAGTTACTCGACCCTGCGGGATGAGCAGTTCTTC | NA | TRBV6-5 | NA | TRBJ2-1
CASSGQGRGTEAFF | TGTGCCAGCAGCGGCCAGGGCCGCGGCACTGAAGCTTTCTTT | NA | TRBV2 | NA | TRBJ1-1
CAMGSGNTIYF | TGTGCCATGGGCTCTGGAAACACCATATATTTT | few | TRBV10-3 | NA | TRBJ1-3
CASSLTIRGEAFF | TGTGCCAGCAGCTTAACCATACGAGGTGAAGCTTTCTTT | many | TRBV7-3 | NA | TRBJ1-1
CASSQTNSGIPGELFF | TGTGCCAGCAGCCAGACGAACAGTGGGATTCCCGGGGAGCTGTTTTTT | NA | TRBV7-2 | NA | TRBJ2-2
CASSHEFRGRGGWNQPQHF | TGTGCCAGCAGCCACGAATTTAGGGGGCGAGGAGGGTGGAATCAGCCCCAGCATTTT | NA | TRBV5-5 | TRBD1 | TRBJ1-5
CSARDRLNRGRNYGYTF | TGCAGTGCTAGAGATCGGTTGAACAGGGGGAGGAACTATGGCTACACCTTC | NA | TRBV20-1 | TRBD1 | TRBJ1-2
CSARTILYNYYGYTF | TGCAGTGCTAGGACGATTTTATACAACTACTATGGCTACACCTTC | NA | TRBV20-1 | NA | TRBJ1-2
CASSLVGAEYNEQFF | TGCGCCAGCAGCTTGGTGGGGGCCGAATACAATGAGCAGTTCTTC | few | TRBV5-1 | NA | TRBJ2-1
CATGLAQETQYF | TGTGCCACGGGACTAGCGCAAGAGACCCAGTACTTC | NA | TRBV15 | TRBD2 | TRBJ2-5
CSARDVSGPGTQYF | TGCAGTGCTAGAGATGTTAGCGGCCCCGGGACCCAGTACTTC | few | TRBV20-1 | NA | TRBJ2-5
CASSQVGGPNNSPLHF | TGCGCCAGCAGCCAAGTTGGGGGGCCAAATAATTCACCCCTCCACTTT | many | TRBV4-1 | NA | TRBJ1-6
CASSLVVGQGSSGYTF | TGTGCCAGCAGCTTAGTGGTTGGACAGGGATCGAGTGGCTACACCTTC | few | TRBV7-8 | TRBD1 | TRBJ1-2
CASSSGHWGYSNQPQHF | TGTGCCAGCAGCTCGGGACACTGGGGATATAGCAATCAGCCCCAGCATTTT | NA | TRBV5-6 | NA | TRBJ1-5
CASSLANRGPNTEAFF | TGTGCCAGCAGTTTAGCAAACAGGGGCCCGAACACTGAAGCTTTCTTT | few | TRBV12-3/TRBV12-4 | TRBD1 | TRBJ1-1
CASSLRTGGEETQYF | TGTGCCAGCAGCTTACGGACAGGGGGAGAAGAGACCCAGTACTTC | many | TRBV7-8 | TRBD1 | TRBJ2-5
CSTTPTGRNIQYF | TGCAGCACCACCCCCACAGGGCGGAACATTCAGTACTTC | NA | TRBV20-1 | NA | TRBJ2-4
CASSQMDRGRTNEKLFF | TGTGCCAGCAGCCAAATGGACAGGGGGCGAACTAATGAAAAACTGTTTTTT | few | TRBV3-1 | TRBD1 | TRBJ1-4
CASSFSGIGYTF | TGTGCCAGCAGCTTCTCCGGGATTGGCTACACCTTC | NA | TRBV5-6 | NA | TRBJ1-2
CSVQRGGRETQYF | TGCAGCGTTCAGCGGGGGGGGAGAGAGACCCAGTACTTC | few | TRBV29-1 | TRBD2 | TRBJ2-5
CASSPGLAGGLQETQYF | TGCGCCAGCAGCCCGGGACTAGCGGGGGGGTTACAAGAGACCCAGTACTTC | NA | TRBV5-1 | TRBD2 | TRBJ2-5
CASSLRWNTEAFF | TGTGCCAGCAGTTTAAGGTGGAACACTGAAGCTTTCTTT | NA | TRBV12-3/TRBV12-4 | NA | TRBJ1-1
CATSELGTNEKLFF | TGTGCCACCAGCGAACTGGGGACTAATGAAAAACTGTTTTTT | NA | TRBV15 | NA | TRBJ1-4
CASSDRWTSGAFF | TGTGCCAGCAGCGACAGGTGGACCTCGGGAGCTTTCTTT | many | TRBV7-2 | NA | TRBJ1-1
CSAPSSGRGEQYF | TGCAGTGCGCCTTCCTCCGGGAGGGGCGAGCAGTACTTC | NA | TRBV20-1 | TRBD2 | TRBJ2-7
CASSPGGQGGWTQYF | TGTGCCAGCAGCCCGGGAGGGCAGGGCGGGTGGACGCAGTATTTT | NA | TRBV7-2 | TRBD2 | TRBJ2-3
CASSLNGLNNYGYTF | TGTGCCAGCAGCTTAAACGGACTGAATAACTATGGCTACACCTTC | once | TRBV7-2 | NA | TRBJ1-2
CASSQGGRGTGELFF | TGCGCCAGCAGTCAAGGGGGGCGCGGCACCGGGGAGCTGTTTTTT | NA | TRBV23-1 | NA | TRBJ2-2
CASSLLERNTEAFF | TGTGCCAGCAGCTTATTAGAGAGGAACACTGAAGCTTTCTTT | once | TRBV7-2 | NA | TRBJ1-1
CASSLDRAGPYEQYF | TGTGCCAGCAGCTTAGATCGAGCGGGGCCGTACGAGCAGTACTTC | NA | TRBV11-3 | TRBD2 | TRBJ2-7